One sample yielded the 19 T cell receptor beta chains listed below, sequenced in a study of T-cell reconstitution after alpha-beta-depleted transplantation in children. Unique molecular identifiers were incorporated into the prepared TCRbeta library. TCRdb reanalysed the PCR reads using MiXCR and keeps one entry per CDR3 protein. This sample has around 450,000 distinct CDR3 sequences, with approximately 42% found just once. This material consisted of PBMCs, taken before TCRalphabeta/CD19-depleted stem cell transplant. The receptors were gathered from a girl aged 2-10 years with aplastic anemia, due to receive a stem cell transplant.

At least ten counts were recorded for this clonotype. This chain links TRBV10-1 with TRBJ2-4; a possible D gene is TRBD2 (6 bases). V was cut by 0 bases and J by 10 bases, with 10 bases left in between. Germline V lookup: CDR1 WNHNN, CDR2 SYGVQD (reference sequence). The CDR3 runs 13 residues. In DNA, the CDR3 is TGCGCCAGCAGTGAGTCGATGGCGGGGATTCAGTACTTC. Translation gives CASSESMAGIQYF.

This clonotype was counted many times. The V and J genes are TRBV5-1 and TRBJ2-2; D ambiguous. This CDR3 region has 14 residues. CDR1 is SGHRS and CDR2 is YFSETQ in the germline V gene. Trimming cost V 0 bases and J 6 bases, with 9 bases left between them. In DNA form, the CDR3 reads TGCGCCAGCAGCTTGGTTACCGGTCCCGGGGAGCTGTTTTTT. It encodes CASSLVTGPGELFF.

The chain combines TRBV7-9 with TRBJ1-1, with 7 bases aligning to TRBD1. This CDR3 is built from 16 residues. Germline loops: CDR1 SEHNR, CDR2 FQNEAQ (reference sequence). The J segment lost 4 bases and the V segment lost 2 bases, leaving 10 bases of the junction unmatched. CDR3 sequence: CASSLHRGALGTEAFF. The CDR3 DNA reads TGTGCCAGCAGCTTACACAGGGGCGCCTTAGGCACTGAAGCTTTCTTT.

The genes are TRBV4-1 and TRBJ2-5, with 7 bases matching TRBD1. Germline V lookup: CDR1 MGHRA, CDR2 YSYEKL. V shed 4 bases and J 5 bases; nucleotides not matched to a gene: 10. The CDR3 sequence is 15 residues long. This CDR3 reads CASSLRTGERETQYF. As DNA, the CDR3 is TGCGCCAGCAGCCTTAGGACAGGAGAAAGGGAGACCCAGTACTTC.

CDR3 sequence reads: CASRPTTSGRAKNIQYF. The DNA of the CDR3 is TGTGCCAGCAGGCCTACCACTAGCGGGAGGGCCAAAAACATTCAGTACTTC. The V call is TRBV11-2, the J call TRBJ2-4, with 12 bases identical to TRBD2. Germline V gene data show CDR1 as SGHAT and CDR2 as FQNNGV. The CDR3 totals 17 residues. With 6 bases clipped from V and 1 base from J, the junction kept 7 bases outside the gene matches.

The V call is TRBV12-3 or TRBV12-4, the J call TRBJ1-1, with D perhaps matching TRBD1 (5 bases). Between the trimmed V and J ends, which lost 7 bases and 7 bases, there was a span of 13 bases. The length of the CDR3 is 12 residues. CDR3 in amino acids: CASTLGGNEAFF. The CDR3 region has the DNA TGTGCCAGCACCCTGGGGGGGAATGAAGCTTTCTTT.

This rearrangement joins TRBV24-1 to TRBJ2-1; a weak D match, TRBD2 (6 bases). The CDR3 covers 17 residues. V shed 2 bases and J shed 0 bases, with 13 bases lying between them. From germline, CDR1 is KGHDR and CDR2 SFDVKD. In nucleotides, the CDR3 is TGTGCCACCAGTGATTCCGGGGGAGGATTCTCCTACAATGAGCAGTTCTTC. Its translation: CATSDSGGGFSYNEQFF.

A few counts support this clonotype. V gene TRBV7-3 combines with J gene TRBJ2-3; 9 positions agree with TRBD2. V lost 4 bases and J lost 3; bases outside the gene matches: 8. Germline V gene data show CDR1 as SGHTA and CDR2 as FQGTGA. This CDR3 is 16 amino acids long. The CDR3 DNA reads TGTGCCAGCAGCTACTCAGCGGGAGGTTCAACAGATACGCAGTATTTT. This codes for CASSYSAGGSTDTQYF.

This clonotype was recorded at least ten times. The V gene is TRBV7-2, the J gene TRBJ2-5; no reliable D call. The CDR3 consists of 15 residues. V dropped 4 bases and J dropped 0 bases, with 12 bases sitting between them. CDR1 SGHTA and CDR2 FQGNSA come from the germline V gene. This CDR3 is CASSSETGYQETQYF. CDR3 bases: TGTGCCAGCAGCTCGGAGACTGGCTACCAAGAGACCCAGTACTTC.

In its sample, this clonotype was seen a few times. For the CDR3, the DNA is TGTGCCAGCAGATCTCTAATGGTCGGGAGGAATCCAGATACGCAGTATTTT. This translates into CASRSLMVGRNPDTQYF. The chain recombines TRBV27 with TRBJ2-3, with 7 bases aligning to TRBD2. The CDR3 spans 17 residues. CDR1 is MNHEY, CDR2 SMNVEV, per germline (reference sequence). The V segment lost 6 bases and the J segment 4 bases; nucleotides outside the gene matches: 16.

This sequence joins TRBV20-1 and TRBJ2-7; D might be TRBD2 (6 bases). CDR1 and CDR2 (germline): DFQATT, SNEGSKA (reference sequence). The CDR3 runs 12 residues. The ends were cut back, 3 bases at V and 4 bases at J, with 10 bases in the middle. The CDR3 here is CSARRLVYEQYF. DNA of the CDR3: TGCAGTGCTAGGCGACTAGTTTACGAGCAGTACTTC.

J is TRBJ2-5 and V is TRBV7-7; no definite D call. The germline V gene has CDR1 SSHAT and CDR2 FNYEAQ (reference sequence). The CDR3 is 16 amino acids. V was shortened by 5 bases and J by 2 bases, with 18 bases between the two germline ends. The DNA for the CDR3 is TGTGCCAGCAGCCCTCGGGCGGTAATCAAGCAAGAGACCCAGTACTTC. Translating gives CASSPRAVIKQETQYF.

A few counts support this clonotype. V and J are TRBV25-1 and TRBJ1-2; TRBD1 agrees at 7 bases. V lost 8 bases to trimming and J lost 6 bases; unmatched junction nucleotides: 12. Germline-derived CDR1 and CDR2 are MGHDK and SYGVNS. This CDR3 contains 14 residues. The CDR3 sequence is CASGGQPFPNGYTF. CDR3 nucleotide sequence: TGTGCCAGCGGGGGACAGCCATTCCCAAATGGCTACACCTTC.

In its sample, this clonotype was seen many times. The chain couples TRBV20-1 to TRBJ2-7; 16 bases are a match to TRBD2. CDR1 DFQATT and CDR2 SNEGSKA come from the germline V gene (reference sequence). The CDR3 contains 18 residues. Trimming took 0 bases from V and 5 from J; bases not matched to a gene: 10. The CDR3 loop reads CSARDAGLAGGVRNEQYF. The CDR3 DNA reads TGCAGTGCTAGAGATGCGGGACTAGCGGGAGGGGTAAGGAACGAGCAGTACTTC.

This clonotype has only a few counts. The V and J genes are TRBV28 and TRBJ2-7; tentatively, D is TRBD2 (6 bases). V was shortened by 2 bases and J by 3 bases, with 17 bases between the two germline ends. Germline V gene data show CDR1 as MDHEN and CDR2 as SYDVKM. The CDR3 length is 16 residues. The CDR3 DNA reads as TGTGCCAGCAGTTTAACGGGAGCCCAAACGCGCTACGAGCAGTACTTC. It encodes CASSLTGAQTRYEQYF.

The chain uses TRBV20-1 and TRBJ2-4, with 7 bases lining up with TRBD1. Germline CDR1 is DFQATT and CDR2 is SNEGSKA (reference sequence). V dropped 4 bases and J dropped 0; count of bases not matched to a gene: 3. The CDR3 has 14 amino acids. The CDR3 DNA sequence: TGCAGTGCTAACAGGGGATTAGCCAAAAACATTCAGTACTTC. Amino acid sequence: CSANRGLAKNIQYF.

The rearrangement joins TRBV20-1 to TRBJ2-3, with 11 positions matching TRBD2. Trimming took 5 bases from V and 6 from J; bases not matched to a gene: 10. The CDR3 contains 15 residues. Germline CDR1 is DFQATT and CDR2 is SNEGSKA (reference sequence). This chain's CDR3 is CSASSGTSGWDTQYF. Here the CDR3 DNA reads TGCAGTGCTTCGTCCGGGACTAGCGGCTGGGATACGCAGTATTTT.

This chain links TRBV20-1 with TRBJ2-3; 8 bases line up with TRBD2. CDR1 is DFQATT, CDR2 SNEGSKA, per germline (reference sequence). This CDR3 has 14 residues. Unmatched junction bases numbered 5, after V lost 1 base and J lost 5 bases. The CDR3 DNA reads TGCAGTGCTAGAGGAGGAGCGGGAGTAGATACGCAGTATTTT. It encodes CSARGGAGVDTQYF.

This clonotype has just a few counts. Germline and junction disagree at one end, which may indicate a read error. V usage is TRBV20-1 and J usage is TRBJ2-5; TRBD2 agrees at 7 bases. CDR1 and CDR2 from the germline V gene are DFQATT and SNEGSKA (reference sequence). This CDR3 has 12 residues. DNA for the CDR3: TGCAGTGCAAGAGCGGGACAAGAGACCCAGTACTTC. This encodes CSARAGQETQYF.